This T cell receptor beta chain was captured by sequencing in a study of vaccination and CD4 T cells after COVID-19. Study-wide context: The convalescents were made up of six males and four females, two of whom were Hispanic. Control cultures were given a CEFX pool, an HIV-1 Nef pool, or no peptide.

Cultured CD4+ T-cell DNA underwent Oncomine TCR Beta short-read sequencing. One entry per CDR3 protein results from TCRdb running MiXCR on the PCR reads. Seen here are fewer than 7,000 distinct CDR3 sequences, under 70% observed once, and the top ten hold around half. V shed 4 bases and J shed 2 bases, with 9 bases lying between them. This CDR3 is built from 15 residues. Germline CDR1 and CDR2: LNHDA and SQIVND (reference sequence). Concerning this clonotype: Its antigen is not identified.

Treatment denoted: roughly nine-day PBMC culture with coronavirus spike peptide pools or control peptides (ViraFEST assay). Once peptide pools had expanded antigen-specific T cells, ViraFEST sequenced TCRs. The sequence derives from a human donor who had recovered from COVID-19. The chain uses TRBV19 and TRBJ1-6; no reliable D call. The material sequenced was CD4+ T cells from blood, cultured in vitro. The CDR3 loop reads CASSTRTAYNSPLHF. Here the CDR3 DNA reads TGTGCCAGTAGTACGAGGACGGCCTATAATTCACCCCTCCACTTT.